The rows below give T cell receptor beta chains drawn from one sample of a study of T cells in Graves' hyperthyroidism and ophthalmopathy. MiXCR, run by TCRdb on the multiplex PCR reads, gives a single entry per CDR3 protein. Among almost 600,000 distinct CDR3 sequences listed, around 45% were seen once. Input material: peripheral blood or thyroid tissue (not recorded which). The receptors originated from a young woman with Graves' hyperthyroidism. The CDR3 runs from the conserved cysteine through the conserved F or W. D genes are given only for firm matches. Clone sizes are given selectively: once, few, many, or a class where the clone is expanded.

.	.	TRBV19	TRBJ1-3	TGTGCCAGCCGGACTAGGCCTGGAAACACCATATATTTT	CASRTRPGNTIYF
many	.	TRBV5-4	TRBJ2-5	TGTGCCAGCAGCCCGGGGAAGCAAGAGACCCAGTACTTC	CASSPGKQETQYF
.	.	TRBV6-5	TRBJ2-1	TGTGCCAGCAGTCCGGGGCTAAGAGCTGAGCAGTTCTTC	CASSPGLRAEQFF
few	TRBD1	TRBV6-2/TRBV6-3	TRBJ1-2	TGTGCCAGCAGGGCCACAGGGGACTATGGCTACACCTTC	CASRATGDYGYTF
.	.	TRBV20-1	TRBJ1-4	TGCAGCTCTAGATCCGGGGGGGCTGAAAAACTGTTTTTT	CSSRSGGAEKLFF
.	.	TRBV7-2	TRBJ1-2	TGTGCCAGCAGCTTAGACAGGGAAGTGGGCTACACCTTC	CASSLDREVGYTF
many	.	TRBV6-1	TRBJ2-7	TGTGCCAGCAGTGAGAGGGGGAACTACGAGCAGTACTTC	CASSERGNYEQYF
.	.	TRBV20-1	TRBJ2-6	TGCAGTGCTCGGGACCGTTGGGCCAACGTCCTGACTTTC	CSARDRWANVLTF
few	TRBD2	TRBV7-3	TRBJ2-3	TGTGCCAGCAGCTTAGGCGGGAGAAAGGCAGATACGCAGTATTTT	CASSLGGRKADTQYF
.	.	TRBV7-2	TRBJ1-1	TGTGCCAGCAGGGACGGAGCGGGCGGGATGAACACTGAAGCTTTCTTT	CASRDGAGGMNTEAFF
many	.	TRBV2	TRBJ2-2	TGTGCCAGCAGTGGTATTGGCGGGGAGCTGTTTTTT	CASSGIGGELFF
.	.	TRBV7-2	TRBJ1-1	TGTGCCAGCAGCTTGGGTCAGGGTAACTCTGAAGCTTTCTTT	CASSLGQGNSEAFF
many	.	TRBV29-1	TRBJ1-1	TGCAGCGTCGTATCCCCGACGGCAGGGTCGGTCACTGAAGCTTTCTTT	CSVVSPTAGSVTEAFF
many	TRBD1	TRBV12-3/TRBV12-4	TRBJ2-7	TGTGCCAGCAGTTCATATGGGACAGGCGAGCAGTACTTC	CASSSYGTGEQYF
.	.	TRBV20-1	TRBJ1-5	TGCAGTGCTAGTAATTCTGGGCTCCAGCATTTT	CSASNSGLQHF
.	TRBD2	TRBV20-1	TRBJ2-1	TGCAGTGCTAGCGCCACTAGCGGGCACTCCTACAATGAGCAGTTCTTC	CSASATSGHSYNEQFF
.	TRBD1	TRBV5-1	TRBJ2-7	TGCGTCAGCAGCTCCGGGACAGGGGAACGCGAGCAGTACTTC	CVSSSGTGEREQYF
many	TRBD2	TRBV10-3	TRBJ2-4	TGTGCCATCAGTGGGACTAGCGGGAAAAACATTCAGTACTTC	CAISGTSGKNIQYF
.	.	TRBV7-6	TRBJ2-1	TGTGCCAGCAGCGTAACCAATGAGCAGTTCTTC	CASSVTNEQFF
many	.	TRBV4-1	TRBJ1-3	TGCGCCAGCAGCCAAGGGGAGGGCCCCAGCTCTGGAAACACCATATATTTT	CASSQGEGPSSGNTIYF
many	.	TRBV11-2	TRBJ1-5	TGTGCCAGCAGCTTAGATGGGCGGATCAATCAGCCCCAGCATTTT	CASSLDGRINQPQHF
.	.	TRBV29-1	TRBJ2-7	TGCAGCGTTGAAGGTGGCAGGAGAGGTTCCTACGAGCAGTACTTC	CSVEGGRRGSYEQYF
many	TRBD1	TRBV6-6	TRBJ1-5	TGTGCCAGCAGCCCCCCGGGACAGAATCAGCCCCAGCATTTT	CASSPPGQNQPQHF
.	.	TRBV11-2	TRBJ2-2	TGTGCCAGCAGCGCCACCGGGACACCCTCGAACACCGGGGAGCTGTTTTTT	CASSATGTPSNTGELFF
.	TRBD2	TRBV4-1	TRBJ2-1	TGCGCCAGCCACCTAGCGGGAGGGCGGTCCTACAATGAGCAGTTCTTC	CASHLAGGRSYNEQFF
.	.	TRBV7-9	TRBJ1-2	TGCGCCAGCAGCTTGCGGGGGACTGACTATGGCTACACCTTC	CASSLRGTDYGYTF
few	TRBD2	TRBV7-2	TRBJ2-1	TGTGCCAGCAGCTTAGGAGTTCCTAGCGGGAACGGTGAGCAGTTCTTC	CASSLGVPSGNGEQFF
many	TRBD2	TRBV7-9	TRBJ2-2	TGTGCCAGCAGCCCCGCGGGGACTAGCGTCAACACCGGGGAGCTGTTTTTT	CASSPAGTSVNTGELFF
.	.	TRBV29-1	TRBJ1-1	TGCAGCCCTGAGGACACTGAAGCTTTCTTT	CSPEDTEAFF
many	.	TRBV7-9	TRBJ1-4	TGTGCCAGCAGCTTGGGGATCGAAAAACTGTTTTTT	CASSLGIEKLFF
once	.	TRBV7-9	TRBJ2-1	TGTGCCAGCAGCTTCGGGGAAGGGGGAGACGATGAGCAGTTCTTC	CASSFGEGGDDEQFF
.	.	TRBV7-9	TRBJ2-1	TGTGCCAGCAGCTTACGCGGAAGCTCCTACAATGAGCAATACTTC	CASSLRGSSYNEQYF
many	.	TRBV11-3	TRBJ1-1	TGTGCCAGCAGCCTAACAGTTACCGCTGAAGCTTTCTTT	CASSLTVTAEAFF
.	TRBD2	TRBV2	TRBJ2-3	TGTGCCAGCAGCGTCTTGCGGGAGGGTTTAGATACGCAGTATTTT	CASSVLREGLDTQYF
.	TRBD2	TRBV29-1	TRBJ2-7	TGCAGCGTTGAAATAGGACTAGCGGGCAGCTCCTACGAGCAGTACTTC	CSVEIGLAGSSYEQYF
.	.	TRBV7-3	TRBJ2-1	TGTGCCAGCAGCGTCGGAGGTCCTAAACACAATGAGCAGTTCTTC	CASSVGGPKHNEQFF
.	.	TRBV6-1	TRBJ1-2	TGTGCCAGCAGACGACAGGCGTATGGCTACACCTTC	CASRRQAYGYTF
.	TRBD1	TRBV2	TRBJ2-5	TGTGCCAGCACTGAACAGACAGGGATAGGGTACCAAGAGACCCAGTACTTC	CASTEQTGIGYQETQYF